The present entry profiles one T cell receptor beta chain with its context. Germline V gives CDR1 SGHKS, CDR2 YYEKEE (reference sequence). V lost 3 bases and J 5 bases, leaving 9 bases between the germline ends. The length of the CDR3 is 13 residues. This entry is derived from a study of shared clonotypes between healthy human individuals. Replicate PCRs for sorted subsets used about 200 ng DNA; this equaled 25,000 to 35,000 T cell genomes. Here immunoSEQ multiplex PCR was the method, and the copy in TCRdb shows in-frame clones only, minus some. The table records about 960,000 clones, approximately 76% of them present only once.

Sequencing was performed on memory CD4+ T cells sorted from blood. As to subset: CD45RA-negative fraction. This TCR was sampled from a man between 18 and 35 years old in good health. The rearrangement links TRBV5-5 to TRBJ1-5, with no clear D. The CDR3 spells CASSSGGDQPQHF. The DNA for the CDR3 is TGTGCCAGCAGCTCGGGCGGAGATCAGCCCCAGCATTTT.